This TCR beta chain was sequenced in a study of T cell repertoires in cytomegalovirus infection. Findings and caveats of the study: Cumulated frequencies of public TCR beta families served to identify carriers of CMV plus the relevant HLA.

This clonotype was found many times. Its antigen is not known. MiXCR, applied by TCRdb to the reads, yields one record per CDR3 protein. The top ten hold around an eighth of the sample, which has about 920,000 distinct CDR3 sequences, approximately 31% seen once. This CDR3 has 16 amino acids. Germline loops: CDR1 SGHTA, CDR2 FQGTGA. Between the trimmed V and J ends, which lost 5 bases and 6 bases, there was a span of 20 bases. The sample here was cultured CD8+ T cells from PBMCs, taken from culture after CMV antigen stimulation. This sequence joins TRBV7-3 and TRBJ2-4; perhaps D is TRBD1 or TRBD2 (5 bases each). The TCR sequence derives from a human donor in good health (CMV status not recorded). Some clones in this sample may be carry-over from other donors' samples. The CDR3 here is CASSPTSGPSVNIQYF. The CDR3 DNA follows: TGTGCCAGCAGCCCCACCTCGGGACCGAGCGTAAACATTCAGTACTTC.